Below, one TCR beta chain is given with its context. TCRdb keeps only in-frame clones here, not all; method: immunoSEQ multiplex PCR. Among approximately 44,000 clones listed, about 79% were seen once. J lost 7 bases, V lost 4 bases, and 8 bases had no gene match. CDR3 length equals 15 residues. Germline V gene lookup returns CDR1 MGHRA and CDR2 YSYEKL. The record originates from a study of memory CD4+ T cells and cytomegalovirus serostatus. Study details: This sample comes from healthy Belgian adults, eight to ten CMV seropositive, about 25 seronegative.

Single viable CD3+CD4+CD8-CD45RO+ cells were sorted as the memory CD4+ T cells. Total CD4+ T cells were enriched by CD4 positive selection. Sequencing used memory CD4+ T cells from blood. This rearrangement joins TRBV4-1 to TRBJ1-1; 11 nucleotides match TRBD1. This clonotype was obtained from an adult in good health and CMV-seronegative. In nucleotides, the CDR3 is TGCGCCAGCAGCCGCGGACAGGGGGCAAGGAGTGAAGCTTTCTTT. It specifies CASSRGQGARSEAFF.